This T cell receptor beta chain derives from a study of cytomegalovirus exposure and HLA in healthy donors. Study findings and constraints: Usually a TCR sequence was rare, but some public TCRs were found in many donors. When analyzed later, a missense DCLRE1C variant was found to be linked to TCR beta V- and J-gene trimming.

This clone was observed a handful of times. Its antigen is as yet unknown. Germline values: CDR1 SGHNT, CDR2 YYREEE (reference sequence). The CDR3 covers 17 residues. With V trimmed by 4 bases and J by 9 bases, 17 bases remained unmatched. The PCR was carried out with 60 Vbeta primers and 13 Jbeta primers. Some clones are missing from TCRdb's copy, which holds only in-frame ones; the method was immunoSEQ multiplex PCR. The sample has approximately 130,000 clones, roughly 80% seen once. The receptor was derived from a man between 45 and 60 years old in good health and CMV-seronegative. The source material was PBMCs. V gene TRBV5-4 combines with J gene TRBJ2-1; 9 nucleotides align to TRBD2. CDR3 nucleotide sequence: TGTGCCAGCAGCCCACCGGGGGGGCGCGGGAGGGCGGTTGAGCAGTTCTTC. As protein: CASSPPGGRGRAVEQFF.